This section outlines one T cell receptor (beta chain) sequence together with its context. There are 16 residues in the CDR3. Trimming took off 0 bases at V and 4 bases at J, with 12 bases between the two ends. CDR1 LGHNA and CDR2 YSLEER come from the germline V gene. Only in-frame clones appear in the TCRdb table, and some are missing; sequencing was by immunoSEQ multiplex PCR. This sample yields roughly 300,000 clones, of which under 95% are seen a single time; over 2% belongs to the top ten. This sample is drawn from a study of blood T cell repertoires in COVID-19. Looking at the study overall: Both acute and convalescent COVID-19 samples were obtained from the United States, Italy and Spain. Sample material is recorded as cDNA or gDNA derived from T cells, B-cell-depleted T cells, or PBMCs.

Participant age was roughly 18 to 95 years, and participants resided in about 25 US areas. Each participant's cohort was designated according to participant-reported clinical history. The sequencing sample was made of PBMCs or T cells enriched from blood (not recorded which). This chain connects TRBV4-3 to TRBJ1-4; D is unclear. This clonotype was sampled from a middle-aged woman with acute COVID-19. The CDR3 DNA reads as TGCGCCAGCAGCCAAGAAAGATCAAGAGTTAATGAAAAACTGTTTTTT. This gives the protein CASSQERSRVNEKLFF.